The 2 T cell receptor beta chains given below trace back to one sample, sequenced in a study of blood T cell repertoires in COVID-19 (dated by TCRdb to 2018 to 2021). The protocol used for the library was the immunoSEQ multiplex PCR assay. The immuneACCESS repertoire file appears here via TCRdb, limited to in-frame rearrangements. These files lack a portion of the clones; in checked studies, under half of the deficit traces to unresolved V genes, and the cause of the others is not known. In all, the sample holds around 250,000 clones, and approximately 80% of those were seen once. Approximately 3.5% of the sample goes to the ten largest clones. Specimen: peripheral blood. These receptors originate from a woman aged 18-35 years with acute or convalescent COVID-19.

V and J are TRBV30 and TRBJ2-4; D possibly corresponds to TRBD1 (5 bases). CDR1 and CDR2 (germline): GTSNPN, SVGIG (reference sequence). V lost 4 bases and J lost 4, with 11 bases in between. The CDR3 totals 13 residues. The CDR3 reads CAWTSQEKNIQYF. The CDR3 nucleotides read TGTGCCTGGACTTCACAGGAGAAAAACATTCAGTACTTC.

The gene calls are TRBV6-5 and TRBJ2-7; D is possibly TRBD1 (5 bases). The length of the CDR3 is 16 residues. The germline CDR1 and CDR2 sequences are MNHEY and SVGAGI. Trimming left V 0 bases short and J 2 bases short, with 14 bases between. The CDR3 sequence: CASSYSGMDTAYEQYF. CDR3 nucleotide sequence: TGTGCCAGCAGTTACTCGGGGATGGACACGGCCTACGAGCAGTACTTC.